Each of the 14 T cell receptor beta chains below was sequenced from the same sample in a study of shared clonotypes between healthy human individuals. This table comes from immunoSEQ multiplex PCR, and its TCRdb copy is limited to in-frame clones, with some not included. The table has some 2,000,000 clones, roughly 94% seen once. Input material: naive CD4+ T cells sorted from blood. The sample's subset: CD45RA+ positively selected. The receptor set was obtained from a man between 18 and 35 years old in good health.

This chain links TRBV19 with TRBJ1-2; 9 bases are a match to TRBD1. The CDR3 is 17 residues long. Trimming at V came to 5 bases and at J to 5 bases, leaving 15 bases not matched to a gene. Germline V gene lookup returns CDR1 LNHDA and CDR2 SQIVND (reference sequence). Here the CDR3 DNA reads TGTGCCAGTAGTCCCCCCATGATACAGGGGGCTGGATATGGCTACACCTTC. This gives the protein CASSPPMIQGAGYGYTF.

The CDR3 protein is CASTDGQVRSSGYGYTF. The CDR3 DNA is TGTGCCAGCACCGACGGACAGGTTAGATCCTCTGGCTATGGCTACACCTTC. V and J are TRBV25-1 and TRBJ1-2; 7 nucleotides line up with TRBD1. The V segment lost 7 bases and the J segment 4 bases; nucleotides outside the gene matches: 18. The CDR3 spans 17 residues. Germline lookup yields CDR1 MGHDK and CDR2 SYGVNS.

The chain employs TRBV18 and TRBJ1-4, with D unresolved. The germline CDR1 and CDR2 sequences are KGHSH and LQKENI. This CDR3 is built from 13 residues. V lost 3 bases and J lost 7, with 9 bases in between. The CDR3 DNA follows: TGTGCCAGCTCACCGCTCGGGCGTGAAAAACTGTTTTTT. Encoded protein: CASSPLGREKLFF. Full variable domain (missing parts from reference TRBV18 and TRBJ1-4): NAGVMQNPRHLVRRRGQEARLRCSPMKGHSHVYWYRQLPEEGLKFMVYLQKENIIDESGMPKERFSAEFPKEGPSILRIQQVVRGDSAAYFCASSPLGREKLFFGSGTQLSVL.

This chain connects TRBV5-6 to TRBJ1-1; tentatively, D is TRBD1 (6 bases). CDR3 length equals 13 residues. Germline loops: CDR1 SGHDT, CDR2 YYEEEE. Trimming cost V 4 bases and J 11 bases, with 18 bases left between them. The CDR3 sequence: CASSQVGGSGAFF. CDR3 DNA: TGTGCCAGCAGCCAGGTTGGGGGCTCCGGGGCTTTCTTT.

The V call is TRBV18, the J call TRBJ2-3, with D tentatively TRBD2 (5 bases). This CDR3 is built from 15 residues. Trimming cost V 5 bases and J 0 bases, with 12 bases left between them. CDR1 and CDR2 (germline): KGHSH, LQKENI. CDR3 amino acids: CASSSTRTSTDTQYF. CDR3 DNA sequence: TGTGCCAGCTCATCTACAAGGACTAGCACAGATACGCAGTATTTT.

CDR3 nucleotide sequence: TGCGCCAGCAGCCAAGTCCCGGGACAGGCAATGTACGAGCAGTACTTC. Translation: CASSQVPGQAMYEQYF. The chain joins TRBV4-1 to TRBJ2-7; 8 nucleotides align to TRBD1. After removal of 1 base from V and 4 bases from J, the junction contained 9 bases not matched to a gene. The CDR3 contains 16 residues. Germline V CDR1 and CDR2: MGHRA, YSYEKL.

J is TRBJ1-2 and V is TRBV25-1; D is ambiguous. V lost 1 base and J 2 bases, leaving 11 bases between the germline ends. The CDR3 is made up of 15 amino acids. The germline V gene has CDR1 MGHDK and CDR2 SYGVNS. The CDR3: CASSEFGVVNYGYTF. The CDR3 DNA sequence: TGTGCCAGCAGTGAATTTGGGGTTGTCAACTATGGCTACACCTTC.

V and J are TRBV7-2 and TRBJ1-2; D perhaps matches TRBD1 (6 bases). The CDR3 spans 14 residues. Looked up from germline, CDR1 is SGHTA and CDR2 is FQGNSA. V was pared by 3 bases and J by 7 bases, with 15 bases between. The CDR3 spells CASSLAQIRGGYTF. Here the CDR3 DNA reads TGTGCCAGCAGCTTGGCACAGATCAGGGGTGGCTACACCTTC.

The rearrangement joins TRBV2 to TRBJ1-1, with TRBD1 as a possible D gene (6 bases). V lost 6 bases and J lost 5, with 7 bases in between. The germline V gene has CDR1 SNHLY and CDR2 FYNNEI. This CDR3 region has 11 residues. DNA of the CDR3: TGTGCCAGCAGGGACAGTACTGAAGCTTTCTTT. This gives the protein CASRDSTEAFF.

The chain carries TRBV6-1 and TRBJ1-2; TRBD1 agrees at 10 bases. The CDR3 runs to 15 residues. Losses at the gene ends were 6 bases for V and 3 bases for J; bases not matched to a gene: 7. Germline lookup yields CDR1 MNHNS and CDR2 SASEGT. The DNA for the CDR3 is TGTGCCAGCAGGGTGGCCGGGACAGGGGACTATGGCTACACCTTC. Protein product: CASRVAGTGDYGYTF.

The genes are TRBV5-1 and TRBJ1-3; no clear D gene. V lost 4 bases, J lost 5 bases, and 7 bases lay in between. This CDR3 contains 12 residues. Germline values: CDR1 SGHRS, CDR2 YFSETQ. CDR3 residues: CASSADRNTIYF. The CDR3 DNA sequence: TGCGCCAGCAGCGCTGATAGAAACACCATATATTTT.

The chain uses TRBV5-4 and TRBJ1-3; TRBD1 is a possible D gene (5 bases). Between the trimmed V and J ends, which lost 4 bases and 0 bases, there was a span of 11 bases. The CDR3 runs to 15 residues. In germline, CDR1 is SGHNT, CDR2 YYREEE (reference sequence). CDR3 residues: CASSLGTFSGNTIYF. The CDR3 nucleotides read TGTGCCAGCAGCCTAGGGACCTTCTCTGGAAACACCATATATTTT. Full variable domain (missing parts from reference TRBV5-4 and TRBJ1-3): ETGVTQSPTHLIKTRGQQVTLRCSSQSGHNTVSWYQQALGQGPQFIFQYYREEENGRGNFPPRFSGLQFPNYSSELNVNALELDDSALYLCASSLGTFSGNTIYFGEGSWLTVV.

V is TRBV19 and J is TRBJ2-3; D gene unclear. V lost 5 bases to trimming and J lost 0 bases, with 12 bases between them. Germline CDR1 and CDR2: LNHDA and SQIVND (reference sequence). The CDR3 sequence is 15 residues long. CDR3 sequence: CASSFGRSSTDTQYF. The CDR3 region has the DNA TGTGCCAGTAGTTTCGGACGCTCTAGCACAGATACGCAGTATTTT.

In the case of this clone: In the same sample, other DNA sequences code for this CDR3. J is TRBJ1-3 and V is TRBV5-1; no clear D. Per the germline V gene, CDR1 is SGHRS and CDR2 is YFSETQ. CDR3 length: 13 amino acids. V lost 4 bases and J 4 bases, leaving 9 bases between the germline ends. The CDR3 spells CASSPGGGNTIYF. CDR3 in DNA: TGCGCCAGCAGCCCCGGAGGGGGAAACACCATATATTTT.